The clone carrying this T cell receptor (beta chain) was detected ten times or more. Its antigen is undetermined. V trimming: 2 bases; J trimming: 0 bases; junction bases outside the gene matches: 9. The CDR3 has 18 amino acids. The germline V gene encodes CDR1 SGHTA and CDR2 FQGNSA. TCRdb re-analysed the reads in MiXCR, keeping a single row per CDR3 protein. The repertoire holds 80,000 to 90,000 distinct CDR3 sequences, around 49% seen once, with approximately 95% in the top ten. This sample was included in a study of T cell repertoires in cytomegalovirus infection. Study in general: Use of recently identified HLA-C-restricted and well-studied HLA-B-restricted CMV epitopes was part of the study.

Sequences were derived from CD8+ T cells from cultured PBMCs, sampled from culture after CMV antigen stimulation. This chain links TRBV7-2 with TRBJ2-3; 9 positions match TRBD2. The sequence derives from a human donor in good health (CMV status not recorded). Some clones in this sample may be carry-over from other donors' samples. CDR3 DNA: TGTGCCAGCAGCTTAAAGAGCGGGGGGTACTCTAGCACAGATACGCAGTATTTT. Translated: CASSLKSGGYSSTDTQYF. The full variable domain, rest sourced from reference TRBV7-2 and TRBJ2-3, is GAGVSQSPSNKVTEKGKDVELRCDPISGHTALYWYRQSLGQGLEFLIYFQGNSAPDKSGLPSDRFSAERTGGSVSTLTIQRTQQEDSAVYLCASSLKSGGYSSTDTQYFGPGTRLTVL.